What follows describes a single T cell receptor (beta chain). Its antigen has not been determined. No base quality values were provided; no much bigger clone lies one nucleotide off. This record comes from a study of a mutant IDH1 vaccine in newly diagnosed glioma (dated by TCRdb to the early 2020s). Some background on the complete study: Of the approximately 30 treated patients, around 60% were male and around 40% were female, and the mean age was approximately 37 years. Before enrollment, most patients had been given radiochemotherapy with temozolomide as standard therapy, while the rest had received either radiotherapy alone or temozolomide alone. Peripheral blood was drawn at six visits: V03 (baseline), V05, V07, V10, V12 and V13. Longitudinal TCRB deep sequencing was performed for about 25 treated patients wherever samples were available for exploratory analyses. General study outcomes and caveats: Availability determined which PBMC samples were chosen for TCRB deep sequencing. Changes in the top peripheral T cell clonotypes picked up by TCRB sequencing did not appear to be linked to pseudoprogression. Immune responses induced by the vaccine were seen in over 90% of patients across multiple MHC alleles. It was noted by the authors that analyses of patient blood samples could not be reproduced owing to sample limitations.

The germline V gene supplies CDR1 SGHRS and CDR2 YFSETQ. V is reduced by 3 bases and J by 0 bases, leaving a spacing of 10 bases between them. The CDR3 goes from the cysteine to the phenylalanine over 15 residues. CDR3 DNA only is kept here, 45 bases in frame from base 1. What this sample's time point label stands for: baseline, week 1 (first vaccination visit). What this sample's treatment or condition label stands for: pre-vaccination baseline after standard-of-care therapy. Donors had newly diagnosed WHO grade 3 or 4 IDH1-mutant astrocytomas with loss of nuclear ATRX. The samples were drawn from NOA16, a multicentre, single-arm, open-label phase I trial in Germany that tested a mutant IDH1 peptide vaccine in humans for the first time. Blood drawn at visit V03 was used as the baseline sample for immunogenicity testing. Genomic DNA for TCRB sequencing was extracted from EDTA blood using the DNeasy Blood and Tissue Kit.

Library construction relied on the immunoSEQ multiplex PCR assay. Rearranged TCR beta chain sequences were amplified with the hsTCRB Kit following the manufacturer's protocol. An Illumina MiSeq was used to sequence the TCRB libraries. The study's own analysis went as follows. The kit vendor's proprietary platform handled demultiplexing, trimming and gene mapping. The table comes from immuneACCESS by way of TCRdb, which keeps in-frame sequences with V and J called. Part of the clones is missing from these tables; in studies checked, under half for an unresolved V gene and the rest for unknown reasons. V and J calls plus clone size are reproduced from that table; the DNA served to infer D and trimming. The sample profile shows 90,000 to 100,000 clones; 80% to 90% of them were found once. The ten most abundant clones make up less than 0.65% of the sample.

The chain uses TRBV5-1 and TRBJ2-1, with the identity of the D gene unclear. The receptor's source is a woman in her 50s with glioma. This specimen was PBMCs, taken from a glioma patient treated with radiotherapy, temozolomide or both. The nucleotides are TGCGCCAGCAGCTCAAACGACCCCTCCTACAATGAGCAGTTCTTC. The translation is CASSSNDPSYNEQFF.